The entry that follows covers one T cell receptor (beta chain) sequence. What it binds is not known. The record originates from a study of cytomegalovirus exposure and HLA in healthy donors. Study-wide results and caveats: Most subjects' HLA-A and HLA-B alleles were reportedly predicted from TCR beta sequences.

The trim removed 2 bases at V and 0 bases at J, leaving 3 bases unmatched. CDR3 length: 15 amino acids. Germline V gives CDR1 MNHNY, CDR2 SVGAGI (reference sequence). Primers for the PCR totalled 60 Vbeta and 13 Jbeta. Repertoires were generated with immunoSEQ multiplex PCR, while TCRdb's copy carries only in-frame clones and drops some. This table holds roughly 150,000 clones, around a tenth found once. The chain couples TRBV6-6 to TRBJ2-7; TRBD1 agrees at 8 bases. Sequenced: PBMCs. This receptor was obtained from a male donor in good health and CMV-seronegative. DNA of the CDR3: TGTGCCAGCAGTTACGGGACAGGAGCCTCCTACGAGCAGTACTTC. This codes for CASSYGTGASYEQYF.